A selection of T cell receptor beta chains follows, all from one sample in a study of T cells in Graves' hyperthyroidism and ophthalmopathy. TCRdb re-called the multiplex PCR reads with MiXCR, one entry per CDR3 protein. The table records 300,000 to 400,000 distinct CDR3 sequences, approximately 18% of them present only once. Sequenced sample: blood. The receptors were gathered from a woman between 45 and 65 years old with Graves' hyperthyroidism. Each CDR3 is given with its conserved first and last residue. Clone size appears in some rows only: once, few, many, or a class for an expanded clone.

len | j_gene | abundance | v_gene | CDR3aa
15 | TRBJ2-3 | NA | TRBV10-1 | CASSESGTATDTQYF
13 | TRBJ1-2 | few | TRBV28 | CASSFAGPYGYTF
15 | TRBJ2-5 | NA | TRBV10-3 | CAISESLSQRETQYF
13 | TRBJ1-1 | few | TRBV19 | CASSPQLNTEAFF
14 | TRBJ1-2 | many | TRBV3-1 | CASSRLQGADGYTF
15 | TRBJ2-6 | many | TRBV9 | CASSVGGSGANVLTF
11 | TRBJ1-1 | NA | TRBV7-9 | CASSFEARAFF
12 | TRBJ2-3 | many | TRBV3-1 | CASSQDRVPQYF
14 | TRBJ2-7 | NA | TRBV5-1 | CASSLGPSGSEQYF
16 | TRBJ2-4 | NA | TRBV20-1 | CSARPFHEAAKNIQYF
17 | TRBJ2-5 | many | TRBV3-1 | CASSHLLGKTGQETQYF
13 | TRBJ1-1 | NA | TRBV5-1 | CASRSDSGTEAFF
16 | TRBJ1-5 | NA | TRBV7-9 | CASSRSGRGDNQPQHF
17 | TRBJ1-3 | few | TRBV5-5 | CASSLAGGLSLGNTIYF
13 | TRBJ2-1 | many | TRBV28 | CASGSGSLSEQFF
15 | TRBJ2-3 | few | TRBV7-2 | CASAGAASSTDTQYF
18 | TRBJ2-1 | once | TRBV4-3 | CASSLSVFSGQPYNEQFF
16 | TRBJ2-1 | few | TRBV20-1 | CSARDLRQGVFNEQFF
13 | TRBJ1-5 | NA | TRBV19 | CASSETTNQPQHF
15 | TRBJ2-1 | NA | TRBV12-5 | CASGLVPGVEAEQFF
14 | TRBJ2-5 | many | TRBV11-2 | CASSPAAGQETQYF
13 | TRBJ1-2 | NA | TRBV9 | CASSPSGNYGYTF
14 | TRBJ2-5 | many | TRBV28 | CASSEALGLKTQYF
15 | TRBJ1-2 | NA | TRBV7-3 | CASSPTPTAPDGYTF
15 | TRBJ2-4 | NA | TRBV19 | CASSIPKIGENIQYF
14 | TRBJ1-2 | NA | TRBV19 | CASSIEQGRHGYTF
13 | TRBJ2-2 | many | TRBV3-1 | CASSQLHTGELFF
16 | TRBJ2-3 | many | TRBV10-3 | CAISRETGVGGDTQYF
13 | TRBJ2-7 | many | TRBV20-1 | CSASLGGHYEQYF
11 | TRBJ1-1 | few | TRBV28 | CASTHNTEAFF
14 | TRBJ2-7 | many | TRBV11-2 | CASSLESGAYEQYF
15 | TRBJ1-5 | many | TRBV5-5 | CASSLTGGEAQPQHF
16 | TRBJ2-1 | once | TRBV20-1 | CSARGQAVGVGNEQFF